What follows is one T cell receptor beta chain and its context. Its target is unknown. Germline lookup yields CDR1 SGHNT and CDR2 YYREEE (reference sequence). The V gene end was trimmed by 3 bases and the J gene end by 5 bases; junction bases not matched to a gene: 10. This CDR3 spans 17 amino acids. This record comes from a study of T cell repertoires in cytomegalovirus infection. About the research overall: Public TCR beta signatures provided an indication of both CMV infection and a matching HLA type. Study results and limitations: Clonotype analysis showed dominance of the ex vivo response by HLA-C-restricted CMV-specific TCR beta clonotypes. Of the TCR beta families, the public ones yielded a cumulative frequency that identified carriers of CMV plus the relevant HLA.

Via MiXCR, TCRdb re-called the reads, giving one row per CDR3 protein. The table lists fewer than 250,000 distinct CDR3 sequences, more than 9% of them singletons. The sequence derives from a human donor in good health (CMV status not recorded). Some clones in this sample may be carry-over from other donors' samples. V is TRBV5-4 and J is TRBJ2-5, with TRBD2 identical over 13 bases. Sequencing used PBMCs. This CDR3 reads CASSYEGLAGSGETQYF. DNA for the CDR3: TGTGCCAGCAGCTACGAGGGACTAGCGGGATCGGGGGAGACCCAGTACTTC.